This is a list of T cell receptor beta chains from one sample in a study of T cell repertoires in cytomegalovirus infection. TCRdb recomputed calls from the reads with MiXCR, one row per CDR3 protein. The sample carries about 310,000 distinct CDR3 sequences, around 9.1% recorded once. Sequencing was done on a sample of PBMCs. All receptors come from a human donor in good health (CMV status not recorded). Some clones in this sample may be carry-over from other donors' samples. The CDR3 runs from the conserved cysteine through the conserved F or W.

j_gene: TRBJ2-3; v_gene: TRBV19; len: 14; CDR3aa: CASTRSGPTDTQYF
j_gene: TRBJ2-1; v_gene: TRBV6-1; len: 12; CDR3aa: CASRHGSREQFF
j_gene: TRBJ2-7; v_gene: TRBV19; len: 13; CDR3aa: CASSQLQGSEQYF
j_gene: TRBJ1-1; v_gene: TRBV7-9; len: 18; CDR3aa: CASSLGPGGPLRNTEAFF
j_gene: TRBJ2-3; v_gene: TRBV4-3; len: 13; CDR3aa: CASSPRPGDTQYF
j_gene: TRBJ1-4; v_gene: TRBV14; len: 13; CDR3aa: CASSQQTNEKLFF
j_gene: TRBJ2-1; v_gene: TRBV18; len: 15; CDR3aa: CASSPNRASYNEQFF
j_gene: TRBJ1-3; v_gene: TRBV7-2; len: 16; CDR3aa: CASSTGRQLSGNTIYF
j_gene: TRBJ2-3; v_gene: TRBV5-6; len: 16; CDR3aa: CASRSQGRGSTDTQYF
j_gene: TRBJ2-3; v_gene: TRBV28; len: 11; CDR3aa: CASELGDTQYF
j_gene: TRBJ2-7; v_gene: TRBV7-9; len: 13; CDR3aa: CASSFDGSYEQYF
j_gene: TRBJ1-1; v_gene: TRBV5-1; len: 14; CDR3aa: CASKRDRGVAEAFF
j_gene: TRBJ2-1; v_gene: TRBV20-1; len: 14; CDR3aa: CSASPPGSYNEQFF
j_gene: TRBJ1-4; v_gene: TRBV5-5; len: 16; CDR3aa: CASSRGPSRQQEKLFF
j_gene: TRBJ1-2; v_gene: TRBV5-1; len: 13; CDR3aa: CASSHTAHYGYTF
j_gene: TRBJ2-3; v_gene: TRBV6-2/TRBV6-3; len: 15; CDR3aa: CAINRGGTGTDTQYF
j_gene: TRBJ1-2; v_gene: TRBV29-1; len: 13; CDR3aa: CSGRTGGDYGYTF
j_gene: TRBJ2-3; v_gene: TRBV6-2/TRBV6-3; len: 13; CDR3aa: CASSTGETDTQYF
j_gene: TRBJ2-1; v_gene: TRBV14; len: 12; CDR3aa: CASSQDLHEQFF
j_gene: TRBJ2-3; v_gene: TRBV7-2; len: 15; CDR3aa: CASSRTRDFTDTQYF
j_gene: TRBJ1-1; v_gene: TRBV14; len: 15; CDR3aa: CASSLWAGRGTEAFF
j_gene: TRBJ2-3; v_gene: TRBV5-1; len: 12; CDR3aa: CASGLSTDTQYF
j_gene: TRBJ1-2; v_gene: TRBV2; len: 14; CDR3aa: CASSDRGQGYGYTF
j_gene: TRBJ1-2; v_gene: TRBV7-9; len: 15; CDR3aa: CASSLAEGVGYGYTF
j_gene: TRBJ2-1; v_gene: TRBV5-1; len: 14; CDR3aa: CASSLEDGGGEQFF
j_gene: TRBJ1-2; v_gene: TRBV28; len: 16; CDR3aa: CASTQNWGAEAAGYTF
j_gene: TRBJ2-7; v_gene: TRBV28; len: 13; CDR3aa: CASRGQGTHEQYF
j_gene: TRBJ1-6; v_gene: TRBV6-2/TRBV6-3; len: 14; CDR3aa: CASSWTGDNSPLHF
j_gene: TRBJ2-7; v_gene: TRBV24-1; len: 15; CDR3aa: CATSDSQGATDEQYF